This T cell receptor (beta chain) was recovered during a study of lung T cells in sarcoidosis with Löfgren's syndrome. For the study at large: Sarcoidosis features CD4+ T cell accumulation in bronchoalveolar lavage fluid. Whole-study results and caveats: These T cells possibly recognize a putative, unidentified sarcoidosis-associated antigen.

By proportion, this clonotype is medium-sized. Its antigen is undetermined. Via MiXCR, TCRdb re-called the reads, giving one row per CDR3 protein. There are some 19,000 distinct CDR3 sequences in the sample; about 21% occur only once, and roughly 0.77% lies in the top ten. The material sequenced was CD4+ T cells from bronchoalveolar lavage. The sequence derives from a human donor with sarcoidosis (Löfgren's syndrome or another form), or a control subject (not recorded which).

DNA for the CDR3: TGTGCCAGCGTAAACCCATCTAGCGGGAGCTACGAGCAGTACTTC. It yields the protein CASVNPSSGSYEQYF. This chain links TRBV28 with TRBJ2-7; TRBD2 matches 10 bases. Germline V gene data show CDR1 as MDHEN and CDR2 as SYDVKM. There are 15 residues in the CDR3. Trimming cost V 8 bases and J 3 bases; bases outside gene matches: 10.